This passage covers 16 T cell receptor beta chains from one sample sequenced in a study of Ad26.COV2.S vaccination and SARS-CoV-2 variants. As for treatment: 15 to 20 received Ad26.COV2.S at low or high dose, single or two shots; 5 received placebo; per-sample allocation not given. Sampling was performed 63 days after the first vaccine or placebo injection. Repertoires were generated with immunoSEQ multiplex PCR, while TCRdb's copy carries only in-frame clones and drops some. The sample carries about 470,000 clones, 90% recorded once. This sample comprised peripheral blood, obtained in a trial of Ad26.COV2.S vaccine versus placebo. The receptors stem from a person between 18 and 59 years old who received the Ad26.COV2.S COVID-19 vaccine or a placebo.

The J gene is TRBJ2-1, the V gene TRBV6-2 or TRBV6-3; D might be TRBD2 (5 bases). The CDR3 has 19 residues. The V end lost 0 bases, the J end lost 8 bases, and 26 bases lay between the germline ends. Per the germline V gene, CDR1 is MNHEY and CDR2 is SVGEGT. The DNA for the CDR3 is TGTGCCAGCAGTTACTCGTCCTCCGCCGGCGGGCCCCCCTTGGATGAGCAGTTCTTC. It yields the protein CASSYSSSAGGPPLDEQFF.

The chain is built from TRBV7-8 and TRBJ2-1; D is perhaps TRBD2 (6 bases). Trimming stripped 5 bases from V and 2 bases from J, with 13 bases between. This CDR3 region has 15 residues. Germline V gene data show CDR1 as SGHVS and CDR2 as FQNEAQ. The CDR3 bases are TGTGCCAGCAGCCTAAGACTAGAACCCTACAATGAGCAGTTCTTC. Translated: CASSLRLEPYNEQFF.

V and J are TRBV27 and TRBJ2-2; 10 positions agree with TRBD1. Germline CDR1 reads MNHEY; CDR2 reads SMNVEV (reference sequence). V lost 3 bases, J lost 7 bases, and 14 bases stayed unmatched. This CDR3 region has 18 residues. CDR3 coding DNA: TGTGCCAGCAGTTTTAAAGTTCCCGGGACAGGGGTTGGCGGGGAGCTGTTTTTT. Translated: CASSFKVPGTGVGGELFF.

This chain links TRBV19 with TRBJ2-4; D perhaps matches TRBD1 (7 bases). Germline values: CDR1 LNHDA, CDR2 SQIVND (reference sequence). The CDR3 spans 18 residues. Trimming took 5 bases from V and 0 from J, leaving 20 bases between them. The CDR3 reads CASSLRAEGALAKNIQYF. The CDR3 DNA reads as TGTGCCAGTAGTCTTAGAGCGGAGGGGGCCTTAGCCAAAAACATTCAGTACTTC.

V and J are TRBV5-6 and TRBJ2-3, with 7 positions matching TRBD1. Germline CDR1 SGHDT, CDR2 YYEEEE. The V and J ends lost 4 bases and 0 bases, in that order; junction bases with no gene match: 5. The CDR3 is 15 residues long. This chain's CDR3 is CASSPGQLSTDTQYF. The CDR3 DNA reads TGTGCCAGCAGCCCGGGACAGCTTAGCACAGATACGCAGTATTTT.

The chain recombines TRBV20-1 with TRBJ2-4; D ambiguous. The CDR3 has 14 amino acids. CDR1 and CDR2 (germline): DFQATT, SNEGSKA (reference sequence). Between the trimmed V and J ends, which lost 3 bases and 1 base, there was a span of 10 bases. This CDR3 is CSASPGVAKNIQYF. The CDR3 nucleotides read TGCAGTGCTAGTCCTGGGGTTGCCAAAAACATTCAGTACTTC.

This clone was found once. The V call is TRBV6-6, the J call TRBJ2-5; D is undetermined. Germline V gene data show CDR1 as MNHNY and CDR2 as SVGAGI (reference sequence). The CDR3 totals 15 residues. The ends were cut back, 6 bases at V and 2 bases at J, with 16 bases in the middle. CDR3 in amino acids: CASRATVGWQETQYF. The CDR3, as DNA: TGTGCCAGCAGGGCCACGGTCGGCTGGCAAGAGACCCAGTACTTC.

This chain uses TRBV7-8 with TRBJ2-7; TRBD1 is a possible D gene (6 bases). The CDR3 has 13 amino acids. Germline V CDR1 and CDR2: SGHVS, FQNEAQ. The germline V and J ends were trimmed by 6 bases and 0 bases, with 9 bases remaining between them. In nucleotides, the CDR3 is TGTGCCAGCAGTCAGGGGAGCTCCTACGAGCAGTACTTC. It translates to CASSQGSSYEQYF.

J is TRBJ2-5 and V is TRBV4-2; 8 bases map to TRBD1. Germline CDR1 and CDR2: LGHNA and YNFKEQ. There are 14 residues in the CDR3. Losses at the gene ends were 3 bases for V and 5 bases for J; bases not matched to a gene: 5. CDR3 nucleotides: TGTGCCAGCAGCCACCCGGACAGGGTTGAGACCCAGTACTTC. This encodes CASSHPDRVETQYF.

In DNA, the CDR3 is TGCGCCAGCAGCCAAGATATGGGGGCCCCCTACGAGCAGTACTTC. As protein: CASSQDMGAPYEQYF. This sequence joins TRBV4-3 and TRBJ2-7, with TRBD1 as a possible D gene (6 bases). The CDR3 is made up of 15 amino acids. Per germline, CDR1 LGHNA and CDR2 YSLEER. V lost 0 bases and J lost 2, with 11 bases in between.

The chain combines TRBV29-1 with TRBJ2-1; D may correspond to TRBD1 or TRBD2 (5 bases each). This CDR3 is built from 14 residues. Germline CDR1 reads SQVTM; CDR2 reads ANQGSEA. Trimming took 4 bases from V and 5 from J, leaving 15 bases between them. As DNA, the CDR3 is TGCAGCGTTGGTGGGACGACTCCAGACAATGAGCAGTTCTTC. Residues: CSVGGTTPDNEQFF.

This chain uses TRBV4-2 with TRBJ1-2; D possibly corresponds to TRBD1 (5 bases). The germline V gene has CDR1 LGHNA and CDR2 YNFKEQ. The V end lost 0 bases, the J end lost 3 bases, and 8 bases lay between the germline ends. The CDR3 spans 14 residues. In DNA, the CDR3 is TGTGCCAGCAGCCAAGACAGGGCTTACTATGGCTACACCTTC. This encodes CASSQDRAYYGYTF.

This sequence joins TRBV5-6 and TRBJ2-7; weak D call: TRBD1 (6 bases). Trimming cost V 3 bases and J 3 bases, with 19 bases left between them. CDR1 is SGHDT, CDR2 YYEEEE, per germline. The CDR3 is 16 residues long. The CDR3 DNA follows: TGTGCCAGCAGCTCCACCGGGACATTAAGCCTCTACGAGCAGTACTTC. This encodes CASSSTGTLSLYEQYF.

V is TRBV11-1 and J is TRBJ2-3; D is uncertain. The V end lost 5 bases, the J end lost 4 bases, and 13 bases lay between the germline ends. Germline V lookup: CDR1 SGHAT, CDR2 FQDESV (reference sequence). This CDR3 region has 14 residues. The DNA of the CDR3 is TGTGCCAGCAGCCCCCGTTGGGCGGCAGATACGCAGTATTTT. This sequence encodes CASSPRWAADTQYF. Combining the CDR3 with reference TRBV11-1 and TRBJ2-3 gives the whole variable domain EAEVAQSPRYKITEKSQAVAFWCDPISGHATLYWYRQILGQGPELLVQFQDESVVDDSQLPKDRFSAERLKGVDSTLKIQPAELGDSAMYLCASSPRWAADTQYFGPGTRLTVL.

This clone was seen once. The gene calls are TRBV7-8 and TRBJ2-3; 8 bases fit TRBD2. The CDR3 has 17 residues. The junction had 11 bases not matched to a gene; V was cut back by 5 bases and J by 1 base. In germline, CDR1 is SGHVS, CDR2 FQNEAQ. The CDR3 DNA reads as TGTGCCAGCAGCCCTAGAGTGAGCGGGAGAGGCACAGATACGCAGTATTTT. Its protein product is CASSPRVSGRGTDTQYF.

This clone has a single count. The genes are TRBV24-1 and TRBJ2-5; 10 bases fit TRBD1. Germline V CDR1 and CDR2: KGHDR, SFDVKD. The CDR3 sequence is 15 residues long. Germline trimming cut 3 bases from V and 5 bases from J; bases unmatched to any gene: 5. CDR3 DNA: TGTGCCACCAGTGATCCGGGACAGGGGATGGAGACCCAGTACTTC. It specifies CATSDPGQGMETQYF.